This T cell receptor (beta chain) was retrieved from a study of blood T cell repertoires in COVID-19. Turning to the study itself: Sources were T cells, B-cell-depleted T cells, or PBMCs; the material itself was cDNA or gDNA.

J was trimmed by 0 bases and V by 2 bases; bases with no gene match: 15. This CDR3 region has 19 residues. The V gene's germline CDR1 is LGHNT and CDR2 FRNRAP. Only in-frame clones appear in the TCRdb table, and some are missing; sequencing was by immunoSEQ multiplex PCR. This table has 350,000 to 550,000 clones, 85% to 90% appearing once. The material sequenced was PBMCs or T cells enriched from blood (not recorded which). V gene TRBV12-5 combines with J gene TRBJ2-7; 8 bases fit TRBD2. This sequence originates from a young man who had recovered from COVID-19. CDR3 protein: CASGLQTATSGRNSYEQYF. The CDR3 nucleotides read TGTGCTAGTGGTTTGCAGACAGCCACTAGCGGACGAAACTCCTACGAGCAGTACTTC.